This TCR beta chain was recovered during a study of beta chain features in type 1 diabetes. The germline V gene encodes CDR1 DFQATT and CDR2 SNEGSKA (reference sequence). This CDR3 region has 11 residues. Trimming took off 6 bases at V and 12 bases at J, with 15 bases between the two ends. Reverse transcription of all isolated RNA meant that expressed TCRB transcripts were sequenced. Libraries were prepared by immunoSEQ multiplex PCR; TCRdb keeps only in-frame clonotypes and omits some of them. The sample shows some 220,000 clones, 11% of them seen only once. The V and J genes are TRBV20-1 and TRBJ2-1, with D uncertain. The origin of this receptor is a man between 18 and 35 years old in good health. Material: central memory CD4+ T cells from blood. The CDR3, as DNA: TGCAGTGCCCAACCCGATTCCGGGCAGTTCTTC. Its translation is CSAQPDSGQFF.